What follows are 9 T cell receptor beta chains derived from one specimen sequenced in a study of tumor-infiltrating lymphocytes in primary liver carcinoma. From approximately 0.5 ug of total RNA, TCR beta-specific cDNA was reverse-transcribed using a constant-region primer. The TCR beta library was amplified through three nested multiplex PCR rounds in a modified ARM-PCR procedure. Investigators reported that the first two PCR rounds, at 10 to 11 cycles each, used TRBV1-TRBV30 forward primers with a C-beta reverse primer. TCRdb re-analysed the multiplex PCR reads in MiXCR, keeping a single row per CDR3 protein. The sample records 100,000 or so distinct CDR3 sequences, about two thirds being singletons. Taking roughly 20-34 mg of unsorted bulk tissue, the authors co-extracted RNA and DNA. Sequenced sample: liver tumor tissue from sampling region 2. As to subset: tumor region T2, inferior pole. The receptors here all came from a woman in her sixties or seventies with primary liver carcinoma and hepatitis B virus infection.

As for this clonotype: This may stem from a read error, because a much larger clone lies one nucleotide away. The CDR3 protein is CASSYQPVVGPYEQYF. The DNA of the CDR3 is TGTGCCAGCAGTTACCAACCGGTAGTGGGACCCTACGAGCAGTACTTC. V and J are TRBV6-5 and TRBJ2-7; D is possibly TRBD1 or TRBD2 (5 bases each). Trimming shortened V by 2 bases and J by 2 bases, and 16 bases separated the two germline ends. Germline assignment: CDR1 MNHEY and CDR2 SVGAGI. The CDR3 loop spans 16 amino acids.

V usage is TRBV6-1 and J usage is TRBJ2-7; D not certain. Trimming cost V 5 bases and J 2 bases, with 19 bases left between them. The germline gives CDR1 MNHNS, CDR2 SASEGT. The CDR3 is made up of 16 amino acids. This chain's CDR3 is CASSTTEARGPYEQYF. The DNA of the CDR3 is TGTGCCAGCAGTACTACAGAGGCCCGCGGCCCCTACGAGCAGTACTTC.

With respect to this clonotype: The CDR3 does not close with the conserved phenylalanine or tryptophan, likely indicating a read error. CDR3 bases: TGTGCCAGCAGCTTGATGACTAGCGGTCTCAATGAGCAGTTCTAC. Its protein product is CASSLMTSGLNEQFY. The chain uses TRBV7-2 and TRBJ2-1; 9 positions match TRBD2. Per germline, CDR1 SGHTA and CDR2 FQGNSA. J was trimmed by 6 bases and V by 3 bases; bases with no gene match: 6. The CDR3 loop spans 15 amino acids.

For this clonotype: This CDR3 is missing its conserved last phenylalanine or tryptophan, likely due to a read error. The chain links TRBV29-1 to TRBJ1-2; perhaps TRBD1 as D (5 bases). Germline V gene sequence: CDR1 SQVTM, CDR2 ANQGSEA. CDR3 length equals 12 residues. The CDR3 DNA follows: TGCAGTGTTGAGGACGGGGGCTATGGCTACACCCTC. It encodes CSVEDGGYGYTL.

The V call is TRBV2, the J call TRBJ2-3; tentatively, D is TRBD1 (5 bases). V lost 7 bases and J lost 3, with 23 bases in between. CDR1 and CDR2 (germline): SNHLY, FYNNEI. This CDR3 comprises 17 residues. CDR3 nucleotide sequence: TGTGCCAGCATCGGAAGGGGTGGATATAATGGGACAGATACGCAGTATTTT. It is translated as CASIGRGGYNGTDTQYF.

This clonotype was picked up one time. One junction end disagrees with the germline gene, perhaps due to a read error. V is TRBV5-1 and J is TRBJ2-7, with TRBD2 matching 9 bases. Germline V gene data show CDR1 as SGHRS and CDR2 as YFSETQ. The CDR3 has 15 amino acids. Here the CDR3 reads CDSSSWTSVGHEQYF. DNA of the CDR3: TGCGACAGCAGCTCATGGACTAGCGTCGGTCACGAGCAGTACTTC.

Details on this clonotype: Lacking the conserved final phenylalanine or tryptophan, this CDR3 likely reflects a read error. It is unclear where the CDR3 begins or ends on the DNA, so no DNA is shown, and the CDR3 is as TCRdb lists it. J is TRBJ2-1 and V is TRBV11-2; TRBD2 was called by the table and not checked on the DNA. The germline V gene has CDR1 SGHAT and CDR2 FQNNGV. The CDR3 length equals 19 residues, ends included. The CDR3 reads CASSSGGTSFLNSYNEQLL.

On this clonotype itself: The junction departs from germline at one end; a sequencing error may be responsible. V is TRBV11-2 and J is TRBJ2-1, with D possibly being TRBD1 or TRBD2 (5 bases each). The germline gives CDR1 SGHAT, CDR2 FQNNGV. The CDR3 has 15 amino acids. DNA for the CDR3: TGTGCCAGCAGTGCCGGGACGGCGGGCTACAATGAGCATTTCTTC. Translation gives CASSAGTAGYNEHFF.

As regards this clonotype: The germline gene is not matched at one end of the junction; a read error may be the cause. The chain carries TRBV28 and TRBJ2-1, with TRBD2 matching 7 bases. Germline CDR1 MDHEN, CDR2 SYDVKM. The CDR3 loop spans 13 amino acids. The CDR3 loop is CDSGAEGYNEQFF. CDR3 in DNA: TGTGACAGCGGGGCGGAGGGGTACAATGAGCAGTTCTTC. Full variable domain (rest looked up from reference TRBV28 and TRBJ2-1): DVKVTQSSRYLVKRTGEKVFLECVQDMDHENMFWYRQDPGLGLRLIYFSYDVKMKEKGDIPEGYSVSREKKERFSLILESASTNQTSMYLCDSGAEGYNEQFFGPGTRLTVL.